The 27 T cell receptor beta chains below come from one sample, sequenced in a study of T-cell reconstitution after alpha-beta-depleted transplantation in children. Preparing the TCRbeta library involved the use of unique molecular identifiers. Via MiXCR, TCRdb re-called the PCR reads, giving one row per CDR3 protein. Found here are about 72,000 distinct CDR3 sequences, approximately 7.3% of them singletons; the top ten hold around 2.4%. Sequencing was performed on PBMCs from the stem cell graft donor, taken from the stem cell graft. Receptors were obtained from a human donor who donated a stem cell graft to a child with acute lymphoblastic leukemia.

This clonotype was recorded many times. This rearrangement joins TRBV29-1 to TRBJ2-5, with a tentative D call TRBD2 (6 bases). CDR3 length: 13 amino acids. Germline V lookup: CDR1 SQVTM, CDR2 ANQGSEA. The V end was cut by 7 bases, the J end by 5 bases, with 17 bases between. Written as DNA, the CDR3 is TGCAGCGCAGTCCCGGGGAGCGGGGAGACCCAGTACTTC. Translation: CSAVPGSGETQYF.

This clonotype occurred many times. The chain employs TRBV7-2 and TRBJ2-3; 7 bases line up with TRBD2. The ends lost 5 bases at V and 1 base at J; junction bases unmatched: 6. This CDR3 is built from 15 residues. Germline V gives CDR1 SGHTA, CDR2 FQGNSA. Written as DNA, the CDR3 is TGTGCCAGCAGCCGGACTAGATTCGGCACAGATACGCAGTATTTT. It encodes CASSRTRFGTDTQYF.

In its sample, this clonotype was seen many times. The chain links TRBV25-1 to TRBJ1-6, with D possibly being TRBD1 (6 bases). The CDR3 consists of 15 residues. The ends were cut back, 6 bases at V and 5 bases at J, with 14 bases in the middle. Germline assignment: CDR1 MGHDK and CDR2 SYGVNS. CDR3 in amino acids: CASRLAGQDNSPLHF. Here the CDR3 DNA reads TGTGCCAGCAGGCTTGCGGGACAAGATAATTCACCCCTCCACTTT.

This clonotype was found a few times. The rearrangement uses TRBV7-6 and TRBJ2-1, with 7 bases that match TRBD1. Germline V gives CDR1 SGHVS, CDR2 FNYEAQ. V shed 6 bases, J shed 10 bases, and the junction held 6 bases outside the gene matches. This CDR3 region has 12 residues. The CDR3 here is CASSPRQGEQFF. DNA for the CDR3: TGTGCCAGCAGTCCCCGACAGGGAGAGCAGTTCTTC.

This clonotype was counted at least ten times. The chain couples TRBV12-3 or TRBV12-4 to TRBJ2-1, with TRBD1 identical over 10 bases. The CDR3 totals 15 residues. The J segment lost 12 bases and the V segment lost 6 bases, leaving 14 bases of the junction unmatched. CDR3 sequence (DNA): TGTGCCAGCAGCCCCCCGGGACAGGGGTTATTAACGCAGTTCTTC. Its protein product is CASSPPGQGLLTQFF.

This clonotype appeared many times. V is TRBV4-2 and J is TRBJ2-3; D gene uncertain. The CDR3 extends over 15 amino acids. The V end was cut by 0 bases, the J end by 5 bases, with 12 bases between. Per the germline V gene, CDR1 is LGHNA and CDR2 is YNFKEQ. CDR3 sequence: CASSQEWRAQDTQYF. Here the CDR3 DNA reads TGTGCCAGCAGCCAAGAGTGGAGAGCCCAAGATACGCAGTATTTT.

The V and J genes are TRBV20-1 and TRBJ1-5; D is uncertain. The CDR3 has 16 residues. CDR1 is DFQATT, CDR2 SNEGSKA, per germline (reference sequence). Between the trimmed V and J ends, which lost 1 base and 4 bases, there was a span of 17 bases. In DNA, the CDR3 is TGCAGTGCTAGAGGCAGTGGGGTTGTTACTAATCAGCCCCAGCATTTT. It is translated as CSARGSGVVTNQPQHF.

This clonotype showed up many times. This rearrangement joins TRBV6-5 to TRBJ1-1; 7 bases are a match to TRBD1. The CDR3 runs 17 residues. Germline values: CDR1 MNHEY, CDR2 SVGAGI. V lost 0 bases and J lost 3; bases outside the gene matches: 10. The CDR3 DNA reads as TGTGCCAGCAGTTACTCGACAGGGACAGATAGGTACACTGAAGCTTTCTTT. It translates to CASSYSTGTDRYTEAFF.

The chain carries TRBV5-4 and TRBJ2-2, with 10 bases fitting TRBD2. Trimming at V came to 6 bases and at J to 1 base, leaving 6 bases not matched to a gene. Germline CDR1 reads SGHNT; CDR2 reads YYREEE (reference sequence). CDR3 length: 16 residues. The CDR3 loop is CASIASGGENTGELFF. The DNA for the CDR3 is TGTGCCAGCATAGCTAGCGGGGGCGAGAACACCGGGGAGCTGTTTTTT.

A remark on this clonotype: A junction end diverges from the germline sequence, so it may reflect a read error. This rearrangement joins TRBV20-1 to TRBJ1-2, with D perhaps matching TRBD1 (6 bases). The CDR3 spans 16 residues. CDR1 and CDR2 (germline): DFQATT, SNEGSKA (reference sequence). This chain's CDR3 is CSASPRRGHNWSGYTF. The CDR3, as DNA: TGCAGTGCTAGTCCCAGGAGGGGACACAACTGGTCTGGCTACACCTTT.

This clonotype was counted ten times or more. This sequence joins TRBV29-1 and TRBJ2-7; D is possibly TRBD1 (6 bases). V was cut by 3 bases and J by 2 bases, with 8 bases left in between. Germline V CDR1 and CDR2: SQVTM, ANQGSEA. CDR3 length equals 12 residues. The DNA for the CDR3 is TGCAGCGTTGAGGGGACAACCTACGAGCAGTACTTC. Translation gives CSVEGTTYEQYF.

This clonotype has at least ten counts. The chain uses TRBV29-1 and TRBJ2-1; perhaps TRBD2 as D (6 bases). Per the germline V gene, CDR1 is SQVTM and CDR2 is ANQGSEA. Trimming removed 3 bases from V and 5 bases from J, with 17 bases in between. The CDR3 has 15 amino acids. The CDR3: CSVDLRGLSNNEQFF. The CDR3, as DNA: TGCAGCGTTGATCTCCGGGGACTTAGTAACAATGAGCAGTTCTTC.

In its sample, this clonotype was seen many times. V gene TRBV27 combines with J gene TRBJ1-2; 11 positions match TRBD1. CDR3 length: 13 amino acids. Germline assignment: CDR1 MNHEY and CDR2 SMNVEV (reference sequence). The J segment lost 8 bases and the V segment lost 6 bases, leaving 5 bases of the junction unmatched. CDR3 nucleotide sequence: TGTGCCAGCAGCGGACAGGGGGCTTTGGGCTACACCTTC. This translates into CASSGQGALGYTF.

Many counts were recorded for this clonotype. The V gene is TRBV9, the J gene TRBJ2-5; 12 bases align to TRBD2. In germline, CDR1 is SGDLS, CDR2 YYNGEE. The CDR3 is 16 amino acids. Trimming cost V 2 bases and J 4 bases; bases outside gene matches: 6. As DNA, the CDR3 is TGTGCCAGCAGCGTCTTCCAGGGACTAGCGGGAGAGACCCAGTACTTC. The encoded protein is CASSVFQGLAGETQYF.

This clonotype was counted ten times or more. This chain connects TRBV7-6 to TRBJ2-7; D might be TRBD1 (5 bases). V lost 5 bases and J 4 bases, leaving 9 bases between the germline ends. This CDR3 region has 12 residues. CDR1 is SGHVS and CDR2 is FNYEAQ in the germline V gene. The CDR3 loop reads CASSNTGYEQYF. The CDR3 bases are TGTGCCAGCAGCAATACAGGTTACGAGCAGTACTTC.

The V gene is TRBV5-4, the J gene TRBJ1-6; D is unclear. With 0 bases removed from V and 8 bases from J, the gap between germline ends came to 15 bases. Germline V gene data show CDR1 as SGHNT and CDR2 as YYREEE (reference sequence). The CDR3 has 16 amino acids. CDR3 sequence reads: CASSLGGNQEDSPLHF. The CDR3 DNA sequence: TGTGCCAGCAGCTTGGGCGGGAATCAGGAGGATTCACCCCTCCACTTT.

There are many counts of this clonotype. The rearrangement joins TRBV12-3 or TRBV12-4 to TRBJ1-5, with 11 bases aligning to TRBD1. The length of the CDR3 is 17 residues. V trimming: 5 bases; J trimming: 1 base; junction bases outside the gene matches: 7. The CDR3 DNA reads TGTGCCAGCAGTCTCCGGGACAGGGGGAAGAGCAATCAGCCCCAGCATTTT. The encoded protein is CASSLRDRGKSNQPQHF.

This clonotype has at least ten counts. The V gene is TRBV5-1, the J gene TRBJ1-2; D uncertain. Germline CDR1 reads SGHRS; CDR2 reads YFSETQ. V dropped 0 bases and J dropped 8 bases, with 11 bases sitting between them. The CDR3 is made up of 13 amino acids. The chain's CDR3 is CASSLALGWGYTF. CDR3 DNA: TGCGCCAGCAGCTTGGCCTTGGGATGGGGCTACACCTTC. Full variable domain (remainder filled in from reference TRBV5-1 and TRBJ1-2): KAGVTQTPRYLIKTRGQQVTLSCSPISGHRSVSWYQQTPGQGLQFLFEYFSETQRNKGNFPGRFSGRQFSNSRSEMNVSTLELGDSALYLCASSLALGWGYTFGSGTRLTVV.

The chain employs TRBV6-5 and TRBJ2-5; 10 bases agree with TRBD2. V trimming: 8 bases; J trimming: 5 bases; junction bases outside the gene matches: 14. CDR1 MNHEY and CDR2 SVGAGI come from the germline V gene. This CDR3 contains 16 residues. The CDR3 sequence is CASSGFSGGKEETQYF. The CDR3 bases are TGTGCCAGCTCAGGGTTTAGCGGGGGGAAGGAGGAGACCCAGTACTTC.

The CDR3 bases are TGTGCCACCAGCAGAGCTACTGGTGGGAGTGGGCACTATGGCTACACCTTC. Protein sequence: CATSRATGGSGHYGYTF. This chain links TRBV15 with TRBJ1-2; D is unclear. The CDR3 sequence is 17 residues long. Germline V gene data show CDR1 as LNHNV and CDR2 as YYDKDF (reference sequence). V dropped 1 base and J dropped 3 bases, with 18 bases sitting between them.

This clonotype appeared a few times. Here the CDR3 reads CASSRVLEETQYF. CDR3 DNA sequence: TGTGCCAGCAGTCGTGTCCTTGAAGAGACCCAGTACTTC. J is TRBJ2-5 and V is TRBV28, with no clear D. The CDR3 runs 13 residues. V shed 5 bases and J shed 3 bases, with 10 bases lying between them. Germline CDR1 reads MDHEN; CDR2 reads SYDVKM.

This clonotype was counted only a few times. CDR3 residues: CASSVPLAGREKDTQYF. The CDR3 coding sequence is TGTGCCAGCAGCGTTCCTCTTGCGGGCAGGGAAAAAGATACGCAGTATTTT. The chain links TRBV9 to TRBJ2-3; TRBD1 or TRBD2 may be the D gene (5 bases each). V was trimmed by 2 bases and J by 5 bases, leaving 21 bases between them. Looked up from germline, CDR1 is SGDLS and CDR2 is YYNGEE. The CDR3 is made up of 17 amino acids.

This clonotype was counted a few times. The V and J genes are TRBV5-5 and TRBJ1-1, with D perhaps TRBD1 (5 bases). Trimming removed 3 bases at V and 4 bases at J, with 19 bases between. Germline V gene data show CDR1 as SGHKS and CDR2 as YYEKEE (reference sequence). The length of the CDR3 is 16 residues. The CDR3 loop reads CASSSMVRGGLTEAFF. DNA for the CDR3: TGTGCCAGCAGCTCCATGGTCCGGGGCGGGCTCACTGAAGCTTTCTTT.

A few counts support this clonotype. The V gene is TRBV5-1, the J gene TRBJ2-1, with D unresolved. The CDR3 runs 16 residues. CDR1 SGHRS and CDR2 YFSETQ come from the germline V gene. The V end was cut by 0 bases, the J end by 0 bases, with 10 bases between. The DNA of the CDR3 is TGCGCCAGCAGCTTGGGTGTCGGTGGCTCCTACAATGAGCAGTTCTTC. This translates into CASSLGVGGSYNEQFF.

This clonotype has at least ten counts. This chain's CDR3 is CASRAGANEQFF. In DNA form, the CDR3 reads TGTGCCAGCAGGGCAGGGGCCAATGAGCAGTTCTTC. The chain is built from TRBV7-9 and TRBJ2-1; a possible D gene is TRBD1 (6 bases). Germline values: CDR1 SEHNR, CDR2 FQNEAQ (reference sequence). The CDR3 is made up of 12 amino acids. Trimming removed 6 bases from V and 6 bases from J, with 9 bases in between.

This clonotype was observed many times. V is TRBV6-1 and J is TRBJ2-7; no firm D call. Trimming removed 2 bases at V and 1 base at J, with 9 bases between. CDR3 length equals 14 residues. Germline V gene sequence: CDR1 MNHNS, CDR2 SASEGT. This CDR3 reads CASSEMKNSYEQYF. The CDR3 bases are TGTGCCAGCAGTGAAATGAAGAATTCCTACGAGCAGTACTTC.

This clonotype was picked up a small number of times. The rearrangement links TRBV5-5 to TRBJ2-1, with D possibly called TRBD1 or TRBD2 (6 bases each). Germline V gene data show CDR1 as SGHKS and CDR2 as YYEKEE (reference sequence). The V and J ends lost 5 bases and 6 bases respectively, with 18 bases between them. The CDR3 consists of 15 residues. The CDR3 nucleotides read TGTGCCAGCAGTAACGGGGGCCTAGTTTCCAATGAGCAGTTCTTC. Amino acid sequence: CASSNGGLVSNEQFF.